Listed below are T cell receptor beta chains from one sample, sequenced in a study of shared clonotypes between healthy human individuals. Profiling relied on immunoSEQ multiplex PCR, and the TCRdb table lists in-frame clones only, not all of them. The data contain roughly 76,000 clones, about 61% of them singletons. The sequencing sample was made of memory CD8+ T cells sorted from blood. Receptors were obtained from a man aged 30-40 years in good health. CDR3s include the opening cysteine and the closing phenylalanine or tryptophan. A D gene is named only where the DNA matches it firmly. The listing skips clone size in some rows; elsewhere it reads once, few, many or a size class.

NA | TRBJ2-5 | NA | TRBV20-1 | TGCAGTGGCGGGACCCAGTACTTC | CSGGTQYF
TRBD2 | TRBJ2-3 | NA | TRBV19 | TGTGCCAGTAGTATTAGCACTAGCGGGAGTACAAATACGCAGTATTTT | CASSISTSGSTNTQYF
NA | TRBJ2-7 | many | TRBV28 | TGTGCCAGCACTGGACAGTCCTACGAGCAGTACTTC | CASTGQSYEQYF
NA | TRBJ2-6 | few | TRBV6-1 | TGTGCCAGCAGTCCCGACACCTCTGGGGCCAACGTCCTGACTTTC | CASSPDTSGANVLTF
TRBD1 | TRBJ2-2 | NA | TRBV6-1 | TGTGCCAGCAGTGTAGGGACAGCGGCGAACACCGGGGAGCTGTTTTTT | CASSVGTAANTGELFF
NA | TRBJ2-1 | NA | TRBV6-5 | TGTGCCACCAATTCTCTCCGTCGCGTGAGTCGTGAGCAGTTCTTC | CATNSLRRVSREQFF
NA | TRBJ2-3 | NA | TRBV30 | TGTGCCTGGACCGAAGCAGGGGCAGATACGCAGTATTTT | CAWTEAGADTQYF
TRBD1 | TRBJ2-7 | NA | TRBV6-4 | TGTGCCAGCAGTGATTCTTCGGACAGGGGCTCCTACGAGCAGTACTTC | CASSDSSDRGSYEQYF
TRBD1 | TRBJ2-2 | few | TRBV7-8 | TGTGCCAGCAGCCCAGGGGGCGGTAGGGGGCGCTTCCCGACACCCGGGGAGCTGTTTTTT | CASSPGGGRGRFPTPGELFF
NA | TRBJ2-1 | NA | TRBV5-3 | TGTGCCAGCAGCTTGTTAGGGTCTCGGGACACTGAGCAGTTCTTC | CASSLLGSRDTEQFF
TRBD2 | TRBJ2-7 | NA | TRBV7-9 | TGTGCCAGCAGCGCAAGGGGACTAGAATTCCACGAGCAGTACTTC | CASSARGLEFHEQYF
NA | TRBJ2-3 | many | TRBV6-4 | TGTGCCAGCAGTGACGGAGCGGGTAGCACAGATACGCAGTATTTT | CASSDGAGSTDTQYF
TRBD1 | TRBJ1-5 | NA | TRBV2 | TGTGCCAGCGAACAGGGGAGCAATCAGCCCCAGCATTTT | CASEQGSNQPQHF
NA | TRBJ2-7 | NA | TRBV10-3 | TGTGCCATCAGTCACAACATCTACGAGCAGTACTTC | CAISHNIYEQYF
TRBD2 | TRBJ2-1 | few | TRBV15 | TGTGCCACCAGCAAAGAGCGGGAAGCCTACAATGAGCAGTTCTTC | CATSKEREAYNEQFF
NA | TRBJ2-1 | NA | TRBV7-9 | TGTGCCAGCAGCCCCAGTCGGGGGGACAAATACAATGAGCAGTTCTTC | CASSPSRGDKYNEQFF
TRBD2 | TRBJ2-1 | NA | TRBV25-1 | TGTGCCAGCAGTGATCCCCCAGCGGGAGGCCACAATGAGCAGTTCTTC | CASSDPPAGGHNEQFF
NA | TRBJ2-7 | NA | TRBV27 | TGTGCCAGCAGTTTATCCCTATCCAGGAGTGCCTACGAGCAGTACTTC | CASSLSLSRSAYEQYF
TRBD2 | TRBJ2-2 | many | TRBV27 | TGTGCCAGCAGTTGGACTAGCGGGACTACCGGGGAGCTGTTTTTT | CASSWTSGTTGELFF
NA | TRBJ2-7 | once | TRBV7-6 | TGTGCCAGCAGCTTAGGTGGATGGGGGTACGAGCAGTACTTC | CASSLGGWGYEQYF
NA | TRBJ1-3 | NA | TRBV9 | TGTGCCAGCAGCGGACGACAGATGAGCTCTGGAAACACCATATATTTT | CASSGRQMSSGNTIYF
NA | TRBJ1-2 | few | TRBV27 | TGTGCCAGCAGATCGGCATCCTATGGCTACACCTTC | CASRSASYGYTF
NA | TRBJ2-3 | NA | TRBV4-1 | TGCGCCAGCAGCCAACGGAGCACAGATACGCAGTATTTT | CASSQRSTDTQYF
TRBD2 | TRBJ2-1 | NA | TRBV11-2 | TGTGCCAGCAGCTTCAGAACTAGCGGGAGGTGGGGTTACAATGAGCAGTTCTTC | CASSFRTSGRWGYNEQFF
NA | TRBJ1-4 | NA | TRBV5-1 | TGCGCCAGCAGCAGAACAAACTATAATCAACTCTGGGCAACTAATGAAAAACTGTTTTTT | CASSRTNYNQLWATNEKLFF
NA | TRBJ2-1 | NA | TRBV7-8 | TGTGCCAGCAGCACGCACAATGAGCAGTTCTTC | CASSTHNEQFF
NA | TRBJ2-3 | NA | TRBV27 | TGTGCCAGCAGTTACGCCCGCGGCCGGACACCTAGCACAGATACGCAGTATTTT | CASSYARGRTPSTDTQYF
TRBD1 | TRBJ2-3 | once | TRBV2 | TGTGCCAGCAGTGAAGGACAGGGGACCACAGATACGCAGTATTTT | CASSEGQGTTDTQYF
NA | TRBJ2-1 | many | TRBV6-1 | TGTGCCAGCAGTGAACTGGACACGCCCTACAATGAGCAGTTCTTC | CASSELDTPYNEQFF
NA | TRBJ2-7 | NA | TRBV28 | TGTGCCAGCAGTTTCGGCTTCACCTACGAGCAGTACTTC | CASSFGFTYEQYF
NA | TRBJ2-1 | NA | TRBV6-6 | TGTGCCAGCAGTCGCTACCTAAATGAGCAGTTCTTC | CASSRYLNEQFF
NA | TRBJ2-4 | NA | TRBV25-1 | TGTGCCAGCAGTGACCGGGATACACCGACTCTAGCCAAAAACATTCAGTACTTC | CASSDRDTPTLAKNIQYF
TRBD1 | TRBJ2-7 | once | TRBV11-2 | TGTGCCAGCAGCCCCCGGACAGGGACGACCTACGAGCAGTACTTC | CASSPRTGTTYEQYF
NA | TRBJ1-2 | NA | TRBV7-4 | TGTGCCAGCAGCCCCCGTTCCGATGGCTACACCTTC | CASSPRSDGYTF
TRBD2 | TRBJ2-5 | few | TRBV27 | TGTGCCAGCAAACATCTAGCGGGAGGGGGTTTGGCCCAGTACTTC | CASKHLAGGGLAQYF
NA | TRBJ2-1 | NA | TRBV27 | TGTGCCAGCAGTTTCTTCCTAGCAGGTCTCTACAATGAGCAGTTCTTC | CASSFFLAGLYNEQFF
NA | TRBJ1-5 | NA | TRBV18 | TGTGCCAGCTCACCTTACAGGGTGTATCAGCCCCAGCATTTT | CASSPYRVYQPQHF
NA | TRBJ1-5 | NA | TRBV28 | TGTGCCAGCAGACGAGGTCGGGGGGGCAATCAGCCCCAGCATTTT | CASRRGRGGNQPQHF
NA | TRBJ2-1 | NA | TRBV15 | TGTGCCACCAGCAAAGAGTTGGAACGGGGAATATCGTTCTTC | CATSKELERGISFF
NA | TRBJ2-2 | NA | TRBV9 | TGTGCCAGCAGCGTAGGTGGCGGGATTAACACCGGGGAGCTGTTTTTT | CASSVGGGINTGELFF
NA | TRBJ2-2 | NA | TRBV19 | TGTGCCAGTAGCACGATCGATCTTGGCGCCCTCGGGAACACCGGGGAGCTGTTTTTT | CASSTIDLGALGNTGELFF
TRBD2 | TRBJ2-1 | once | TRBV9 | TGTGCCAGCAGCATGAGCGGGAGTCTCTACAATGAGCAGTTCTTC | CASSMSGSLYNEQFF
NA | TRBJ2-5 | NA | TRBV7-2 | TGTGCCAGCAGCTTTAGACCCCAAGAGACCCAGTACTTC | CASSFRPQETQYF
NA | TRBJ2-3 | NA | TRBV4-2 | TGTGCCAGCAGCCCGGTGGACTTCTCCACAGATACGCAGTATTTT | CASSPVDFSTDTQYF
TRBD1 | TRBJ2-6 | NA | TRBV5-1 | TGCGCCAGCAGCTCGACAGGGTGGTCTGGGGCCAACGTCCTGACTTTC | CASSSTGWSGANVLTF
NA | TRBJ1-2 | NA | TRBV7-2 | TGTGCCAGCAGCTTAATTGGCAGCGTCTATGGCTACACCTTC | CASSLIGSVYGYTF
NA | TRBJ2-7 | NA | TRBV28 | TGTGCCAGCGGCTCGGATACCTACGAGCAGTACTTC | CASGSDTYEQYF
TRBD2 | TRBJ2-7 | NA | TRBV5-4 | TGTGCCAGCAGCGCGTGGGGAGGGGACTACGAGCAGTACTTC | CASSAWGGDYEQYF